Included here is one T cell receptor (beta chain) sequence, with context. The assay was immunoSEQ multiplex PCR, and TCRdb's table has in-frame clones only and misses some. The data contain 150,000 to 200,000 clones, about 82% of them singletons. The trim removed 0 bases at V and 5 bases at J, leaving 6 bases unmatched. Germline loops: CDR1 SGHTS, CDR2 YDEGEE. The length of the CDR3 is 16 residues. These data come from a study of blood T cell repertoires in COVID-19. The TCR comes from a man aged 45-65 years with active or convalescent COVID-19. Sequencing was carried out using peripheral blood. V usage is TRBV5-8 and J usage is TRBJ2-3, with 10 bases fitting TRBD1. CDR3 coding DNA: TGTGCCAGCAGCTTGGGAAGAGGACAGGGGGGAGATACGCAGTATTTT. This codes for CASSLGRGQGGDTQYF.